This record covers a single T cell receptor beta chain. What it recognizes is unknown. The conserved final phenylalanine or tryptophan is absent from the CDR3, which likely points to a read error. This sample stems from a study of regulatory T cells in long-lasting Graves disease. Study-level results: New patients shared roughly 960 public clonotypes, and persistent patients shared more, with 2,741. Limited sample numbers may have lowered accuracy.

The CDR3 contains 16 residues. Germline CDR1 is SGHRS and CDR2 is YFSETQ. With 0 bases removed from V and 5 bases from J, the gap between germline ends came to 14 bases. Time point described: persistent/refractory GD, antithyroid drugs over 5 years with positive TRAb. After RNA was extracted from PBMCs, the TCR library was made from it. As collected, the peripheral blood samples measured 7 to 9.5 milliliters each and went into EDTA tubes. TCR beta libraries were built with iRepertoire HTBI primers and Arm-PCR of CDR3 regions. One entry per CDR3 protein results from TCRdb running MiXCR on the multiplex PCR reads. The sample has about 450,000 distinct CDR3 sequences, roughly a quarter seen once.

The source is a female donor with Graves disease. The sample consisted of peripheral blood mononuclear cells (PBMCs), taken when the disease was refractory, from a patient treated with antithyroid drugs. The rearrangement uses TRBV5-1 and TRBJ2-2; D is perhaps TRBD1 or TRBD2 (5 bases each). This CDR3 is CASSLVTRDRTGELFL. For the CDR3, the DNA is TGCGCCAGCAGCTTGGTCACAAGGGACCGGACCGGGGAGCTGTTTCTT.